These 5 T cell receptor beta chains came from one sample sequenced in a study of cytomegalovirus exposure and HLA in healthy donors. The primer mix had 60 Vbeta and 13 Jbeta primers. Data came from immunoSEQ multiplex PCR; TCRdb stores just in-frame clones and leaves some out. The table lists roughly 78,000 clones, around 64% of them singletons. Sequenced: PBMCs. The receptors were sampled from a man in his forties or fifties in good health and CMV-seropositive.

The chain combines TRBV4-3 with TRBJ2-3; weak D call: TRBD2 (6 bases). V was pared by 0 bases and J by 2 bases, with 12 bases between. Germline assignment: CDR1 LGHNA and CDR2 YSLEER. The CDR3 sequence is 16 residues long. The CDR3 is CASSQDTWTNTDTQYF. The CDR3 DNA reads TGCGCCAGCAGCCAAGATACGTGGACTAACACAGATACGCAGTATTTT.

This clone was seen just once. The rearrangement joins TRBV5-8 to TRBJ2-7, with 9 positions matching TRBD2. This CDR3 spans 15 amino acids. Trimming at V came to 6 bases and at J to 2 bases, leaving 9 bases not matched to a gene. The germline V gene encodes CDR1 SGHTS and CDR2 YDEGEE. The CDR3 DNA sequence: TGTGCCAGCACTCCTGGGAGGACTAGCGCCTACGAGCAGTACTTC. Encoded protein: CASTPGRTSAYEQYF.

The gene calls are TRBV19 and TRBJ2-7; possible D gene TRBD1, 6 bases. Germline CDR1 is LNHDA and CDR2 is SQIVND (reference sequence). There are 13 residues in the CDR3. With 5 bases removed from V and 6 bases from J, the gap between germline ends came to 14 bases. The CDR3: CASSSSPRGEQYF. For the CDR3, the DNA is TGTGCCAGTAGTTCTTCCCCCAGGGGCGAGCAGTACTTC.

This clone was seen only once. The chain couples TRBV7-9 to TRBJ1-1; D not resolved. Germline loops: CDR1 SEHNR, CDR2 FQNEAQ (reference sequence). The CDR3 extends over 15 amino acids. Trimming removed 3 bases from V and 8 bases from J, with 19 bases in between. The CDR3 DNA follows: TGTGCCAGCAGCTTTGGGAGGGTCAGCGTACTAGAAGCTTTCTTT. Encoded protein: CASSFGRVSVLEAFF.

The V call is TRBV27, the J call TRBJ1-4; tentatively, D is TRBD1 (5 bases). Looked up from germline, CDR1 is MNHEY and CDR2 is SMNVEV (reference sequence). V gave up 2 bases and J gave up 4 bases, with 11 bases separating them. The length of the CDR3 is 15 residues. The CDR3 here is CASSLRGSSNEKLFF. CDR3 nucleotides: TGTGCCAGCAGTTTACGGGGGTCAAGTAATGAAAAACTGTTTTTT.